The following is a TCR beta chain sequence with its context. Its target is unknown. This entry is derived from a study of shared clonotypes between healthy human individuals. Turning to the study itself: Three CD4 naive, three CD4 memory, two CD8 naive and one CD8 memory plate were used per donor.

Germline CDR1 is MNHEY and CDR2 is SVGAGI. The V gene end was trimmed by 7 bases and the J gene end by 4 bases; junction bases not matched to a gene: 11. The CDR3 totals 15 residues. Those who donated, Caucasian adults without exception, all lived in Nashville, Tennessee. Samples underwent the assay at deep level. Sequenced by immunoSEQ multiplex PCR; TCRdb stores in-frame clones only, minus some. Of about 2.4 million clones listed, under 95% were seen once; the top ten hold more than 0.35%. Broader study findings: Sequencing of the sorted subsets was shown by rarefaction to be incomplete despite large depth.

The clonotype comes from a man younger than 30 in good health. Some clones in this sample may be carry-over from other donors' samples. The chain has TRBV6-5 and TRBJ2-7, with 9 bases identical to TRBD2. Material: naive CD4+ T cells from PBMCs. Described subset: CD45RA+ positively selected. The CDR3 DNA reads TGTGCCAGCAATCCAGCGGGAGGACTGACATACGAGCAGTACTTC. Translated, it gives CASNPAGGLTYEQYF.